Below, one T cell receptor beta chain is given with its context. No antigen is known for it. Base quality data are lacking; no much larger clone is found one base away. These data belong to a study of T cell changes during pregnancy in multiple sclerosis (dated by TCRdb to the late 2010s). Describing the broader study: Changes in the T cell repertoire over the course of pregnancy were examined in this study in women with multiple sclerosis.

Libraries were made using the immunoSEQ multiplex PCR assay. TCRdb obtained this table from immuneACCESS and retained in-frame rearrangements with V and J assigned. These tables miss some clones; where compared with another copy, unresolved V genes account for less than half of the shortfall, and the remainder is unexplained. The sample has about 81,000 clones on record, about 94% of them singletons. Of the sample, 1.1% to 1.5% is held by the ten largest clones. The germline V gene specifies SGHVS as CDR1 and FQNEAQ as CDR2. The CDR3 runs 15 amino acids, cysteine and phenylalanine included. Solely the CDR3 DNA is kept, with 45 bases framed from the first base. At the junction V is shortened by 1 base and J by 2 bases, with 11 bases in between.

This clonotype originated in a female donor in good health, enrolled as a control in a pregnancy study. The source was peripheral blood, collected in the third trimester of pregnancy. Recombination linked TRBV7-8 to TRBJ2-5, and possibly TRBD1, on 6 matching bases. The DNA is TGTGCCAGCAGCTTAGGACAGGCTTATCAAGAGACCCAGTACTTC. This gives the protein CASSLGQAYQETQYF.